The subject of this entry is one T cell receptor beta chain. Data came from immunoSEQ multiplex PCR; TCRdb stores just in-frame clones and leaves some out. There are fewer than 300,000 clones in the sample; around 87% occur only once, and roughly 0.93% lies in the top ten. The CDR3 loop spans 15 amino acids. Germline V gene lookup returns CDR1 WSHSY and CDR2 SAAADI. V lost 0 bases and J lost 9; bases outside the gene matches: 7. This sample is drawn from a study of cytomegalovirus exposure and HLA in healthy donors. This chain links TRBV10-2 with TRBJ2-1; 8 bases line up with TRBD2. Sequencing was carried out using PBMCs. The TCR originated in a woman aged 18-29 years in good health and CMV-seronegative. CDR3 nucleotide sequence: TGCGCCAGCAGTGAGTCTAACAGCGGGAGAACTGAGCAGTTCTTC. Encoded protein: CASSESNSGRTEQFF.